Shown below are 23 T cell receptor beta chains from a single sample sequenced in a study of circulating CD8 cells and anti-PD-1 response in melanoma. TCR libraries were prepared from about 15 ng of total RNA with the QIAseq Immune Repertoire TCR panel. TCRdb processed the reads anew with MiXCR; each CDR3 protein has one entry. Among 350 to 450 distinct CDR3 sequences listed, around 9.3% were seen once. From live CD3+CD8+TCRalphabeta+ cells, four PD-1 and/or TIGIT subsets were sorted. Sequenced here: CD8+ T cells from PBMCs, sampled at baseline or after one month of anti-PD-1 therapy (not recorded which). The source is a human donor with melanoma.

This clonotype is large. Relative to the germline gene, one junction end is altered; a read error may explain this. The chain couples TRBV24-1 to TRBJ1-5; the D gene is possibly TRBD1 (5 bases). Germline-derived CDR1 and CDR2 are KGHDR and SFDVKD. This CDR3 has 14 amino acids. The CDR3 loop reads CAISTTGTNQPQHF. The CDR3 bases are TGTGCCATCAGTACTACAGGAACTAATCAGCCCCAGCATTTT.

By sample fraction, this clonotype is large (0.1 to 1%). CDR3 amino acids: CASSSPTEGSSGANVLTF. The CDR3 DNA reads as TGTGCCAGCAGTTCACCGACGGAAGGCAGCTCTGGGGCCAACGTCCTGACTTTC. The rearrangement uses TRBV28 and TRBJ2-6, with unresolved D. The CDR3 totals 18 residues. V gave up 4 bases and J gave up 0 bases, with 16 bases separating them. Germline CDR1 is MDHEN and CDR2 is SYDVKM.

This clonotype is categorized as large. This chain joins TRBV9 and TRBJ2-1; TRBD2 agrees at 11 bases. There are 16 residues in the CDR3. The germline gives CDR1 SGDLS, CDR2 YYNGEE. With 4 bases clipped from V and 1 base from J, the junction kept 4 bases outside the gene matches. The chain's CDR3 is CASSPTSGGSYNEQFF. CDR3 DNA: TGTGCCAGCAGCCCAACTAGCGGGGGATCCTACAATGAGCAGTTCTTC. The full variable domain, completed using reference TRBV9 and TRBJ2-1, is DSGVTQTPKHLITATGQRVTLRCSPRSGDLSVYWYQQSLDQGLQFLIQYYNGEERAKGNILERFSAQQFPDLHSELNLSSLELGDSALYFCASSPTSGGSYNEQFFGPGTRLTVL.

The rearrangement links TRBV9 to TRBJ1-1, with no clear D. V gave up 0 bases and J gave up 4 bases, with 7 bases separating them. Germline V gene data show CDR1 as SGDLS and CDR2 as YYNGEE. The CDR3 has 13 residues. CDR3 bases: TGTGCCAGCAGCGTAGGGTGGGCCACTGAAGCTTTCTTT. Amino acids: CASSVGWATEAFF.

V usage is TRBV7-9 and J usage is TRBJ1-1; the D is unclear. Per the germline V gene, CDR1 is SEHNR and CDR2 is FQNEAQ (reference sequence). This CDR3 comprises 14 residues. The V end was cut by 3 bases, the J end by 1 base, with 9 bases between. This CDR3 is CASSFGLTNTEAFF. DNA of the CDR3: TGTGCCAGCAGCTTTGGACTGACGAACACTGAAGCTTTCTTT.

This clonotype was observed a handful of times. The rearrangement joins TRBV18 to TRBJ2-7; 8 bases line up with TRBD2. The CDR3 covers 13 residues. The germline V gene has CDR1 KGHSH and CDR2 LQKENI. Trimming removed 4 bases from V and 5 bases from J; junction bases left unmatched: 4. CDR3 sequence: CASSRTSIHEQYF. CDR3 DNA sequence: TGTGCCAGCTCACGGACTAGCATCCACGAGCAGTACTTC.

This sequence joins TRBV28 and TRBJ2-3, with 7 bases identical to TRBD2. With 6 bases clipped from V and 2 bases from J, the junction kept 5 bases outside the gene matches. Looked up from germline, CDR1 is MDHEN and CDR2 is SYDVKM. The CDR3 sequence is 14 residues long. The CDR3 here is CASRPGTNTDTQYF. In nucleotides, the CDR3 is TGTGCCAGCAGACCGGGGACTAACACAGATACGCAGTATTTT.

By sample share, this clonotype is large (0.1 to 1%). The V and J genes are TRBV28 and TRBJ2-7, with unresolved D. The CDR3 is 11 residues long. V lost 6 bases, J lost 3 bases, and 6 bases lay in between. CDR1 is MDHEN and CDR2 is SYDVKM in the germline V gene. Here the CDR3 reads CASSPLYEQYF. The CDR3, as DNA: TGTGCCAGCAGCCCCCTCTACGAGCAGTACTTC.

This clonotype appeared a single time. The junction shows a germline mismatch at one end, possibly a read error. In DNA form, the CDR3 reads TGTGCCAGCAGCTTGATTACAGGGGGACAGCCCCGGCATTTC. This gives the protein CASSLITGGQPRHF. J is TRBJ1-5 and V is TRBV5-6, with TRBD1 identical over 8 bases. Germline V gene sequence: CDR1 SGHDT, CDR2 YYEEEE. The CDR3 sequence is 14 residues long. Filled out from reference TRBV5-6 and TRBJ1-5, the complete variable domain reads DAGVTQSPTHLIKTRGQQVTLRCSPKSGHDTVSWYQQALGQGPQFIFQYYEEEERQRGNFPDRFSGHQFPNYSSELNVNALLLGDSALYLCASSLITGGQPRHFGDGTRLSIL.

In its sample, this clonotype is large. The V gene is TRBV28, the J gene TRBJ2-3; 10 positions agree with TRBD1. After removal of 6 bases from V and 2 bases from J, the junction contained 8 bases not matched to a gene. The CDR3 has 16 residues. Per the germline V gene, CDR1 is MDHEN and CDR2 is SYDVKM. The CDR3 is CASRDLDRGATDTQYF. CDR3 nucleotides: TGTGCCAGCAGAGACCTGGACAGGGGGGCCACAGATACGCAGTATTTT.

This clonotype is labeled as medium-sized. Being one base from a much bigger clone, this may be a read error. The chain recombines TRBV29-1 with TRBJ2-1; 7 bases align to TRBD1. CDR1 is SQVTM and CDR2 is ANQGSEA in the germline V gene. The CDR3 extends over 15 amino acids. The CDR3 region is CSVENQGVSYNEQLF. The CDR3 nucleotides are TGCAGCGTTGAAAATCAGGGGGTCTCCTACAATGAGCAGCTCTTC.

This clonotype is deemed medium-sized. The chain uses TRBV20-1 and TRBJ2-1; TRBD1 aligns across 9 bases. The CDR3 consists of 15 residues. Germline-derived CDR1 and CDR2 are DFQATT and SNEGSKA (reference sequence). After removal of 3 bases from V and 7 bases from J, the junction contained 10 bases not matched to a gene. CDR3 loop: CSASGDREISNEQFF. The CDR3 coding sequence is TGCAGTGCTAGTGGGGACAGGGAAATTTCGAATGAGCAGTTCTTC.

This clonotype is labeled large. CDR3 nucleotides: TGTGCCAGCACCTGGGCCGGTACGAACACCGGGGAGCTGTTTTTT. This sequence encodes CASTWAGTNTGELFF. The chain joins TRBV5-5 to TRBJ2-2; D is undetermined. The CDR3 is 15 residues long. The germline V gene encodes CDR1 SGHKS and CDR2 YYEKEE (reference sequence). V shed 6 bases and J shed 0 bases, with 12 bases lying between them. Full variable domain (remainder filled in from reference TRBV5-5 and TRBJ2-2): DAGVTQSPTHLIKTRGQQVTLRCSPISGHKSVSWYQQVLGQGPQFIFQYYEKEERGRGNFPDRFSARQFPNYSSELNVNALLLGDSALYLCASTWAGTNTGELFFGEGSRLTVL.

CDR3 DNA: TGCAGTGCTAGACCACCCCCCCCGGGGGGGAATAAGCTGTTCTTC. It specifies CSARPPPPGGNKLFF. This chain connects TRBV20-1 to TRBJ2-1, with 8 positions matching TRBD2. The CDR3 is 15 residues long. V lost 2 bases to trimming and J lost 15 bases; unmatched junction nucleotides: 18. CDR1 DFQATT and CDR2 SNEGSKA come from the germline V gene (reference sequence).

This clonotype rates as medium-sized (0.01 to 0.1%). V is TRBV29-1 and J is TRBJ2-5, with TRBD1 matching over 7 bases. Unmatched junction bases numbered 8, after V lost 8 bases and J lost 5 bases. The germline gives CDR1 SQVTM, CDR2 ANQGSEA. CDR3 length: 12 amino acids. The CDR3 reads CSTRQGRETQYF. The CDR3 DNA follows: TGCAGCACTCGACAGGGCAGGGAGACCCAGTACTTC. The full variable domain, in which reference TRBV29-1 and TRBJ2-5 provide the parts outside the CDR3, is SAVISQKPSRDICQRGTSLTIQCQVDSQVTMMFWYRQQPGQSLTLIATANQGSEATYESGFVIDKFPISRPNLTFSTLTVSNMSPEDSSIYLCSTRQGRETQYFGPGTRLLVL.

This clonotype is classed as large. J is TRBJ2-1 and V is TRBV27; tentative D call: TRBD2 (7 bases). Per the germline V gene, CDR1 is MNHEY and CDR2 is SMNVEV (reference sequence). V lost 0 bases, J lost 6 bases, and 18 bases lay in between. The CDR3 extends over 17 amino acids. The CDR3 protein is CASSLSGASGLRNEQFF. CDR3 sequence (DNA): TGTGCCAGCAGTTTATCGGGGGCTAGCGGTCTTCGCAATGAGCAGTTCTTC.

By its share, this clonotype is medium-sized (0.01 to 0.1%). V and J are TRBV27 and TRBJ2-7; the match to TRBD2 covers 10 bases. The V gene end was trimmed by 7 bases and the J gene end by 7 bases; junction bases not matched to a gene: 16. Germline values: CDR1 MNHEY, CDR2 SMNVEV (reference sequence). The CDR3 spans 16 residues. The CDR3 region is CASTARGLAGVEEQYF. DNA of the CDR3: TGTGCCAGCACCGCAAGGGGTCTAGCGGGAGTCGAGGAGCAGTACTTC.

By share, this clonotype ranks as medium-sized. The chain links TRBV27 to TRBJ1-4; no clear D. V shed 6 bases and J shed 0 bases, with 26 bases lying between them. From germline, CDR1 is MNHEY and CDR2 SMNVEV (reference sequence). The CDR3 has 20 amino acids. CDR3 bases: TGTGCCAGCAGAGCTACCTCAGGAGGATGGAGGGATGCAACTAATGAAAAACTGTTTTTT. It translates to CASRATSGGWRDATNEKLFF.

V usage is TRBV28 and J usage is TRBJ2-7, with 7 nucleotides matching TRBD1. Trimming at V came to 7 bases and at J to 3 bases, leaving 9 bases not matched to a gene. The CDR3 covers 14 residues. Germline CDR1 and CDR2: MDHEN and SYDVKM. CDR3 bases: TGTGCCAGCAACCTGCAGGGGGAGTACTACGAGCAGTACTTC. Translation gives CASNLQGEYYEQYF.

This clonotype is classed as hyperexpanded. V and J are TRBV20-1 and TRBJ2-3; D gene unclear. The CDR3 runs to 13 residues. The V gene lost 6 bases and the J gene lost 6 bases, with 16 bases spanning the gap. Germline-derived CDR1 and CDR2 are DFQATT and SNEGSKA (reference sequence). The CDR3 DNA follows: TGCAGTGCCCCGGTGGAGTTTACGGATACGCAGTATTTT. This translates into CSAPVEFTDTQYF.

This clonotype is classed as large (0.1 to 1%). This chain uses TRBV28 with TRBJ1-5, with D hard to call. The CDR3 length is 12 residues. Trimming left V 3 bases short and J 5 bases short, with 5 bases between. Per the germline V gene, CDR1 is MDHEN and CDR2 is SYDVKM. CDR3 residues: CASSFPYQPQHF. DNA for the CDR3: TGTGCCAGCAGTTTCCCCTATCAGCCCCAGCATTTT.

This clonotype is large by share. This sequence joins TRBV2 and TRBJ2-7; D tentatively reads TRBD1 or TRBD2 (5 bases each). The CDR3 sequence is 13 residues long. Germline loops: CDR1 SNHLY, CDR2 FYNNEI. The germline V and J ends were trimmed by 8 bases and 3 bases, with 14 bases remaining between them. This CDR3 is CASCEGHFYEQYF. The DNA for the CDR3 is TGTGCCAGCTGCGAGGGGCATTTCTACGAGCAGTACTTC.

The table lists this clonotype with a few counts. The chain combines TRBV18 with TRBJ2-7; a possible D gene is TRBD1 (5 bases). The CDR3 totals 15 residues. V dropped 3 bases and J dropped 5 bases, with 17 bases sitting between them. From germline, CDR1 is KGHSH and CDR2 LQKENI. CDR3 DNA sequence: TGTGCCAGCTCACCCTCCGACAGTCCAGGCGACGAGCAGTACTTC. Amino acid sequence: CASSPSDSPGDEQYF.